The 10 T cell receptor beta chains given below trace back to one sample, sequenced in a study of CD8+ T cells in alopecia areata. Extracted RNA was reverse transcribed, and the resulting cDNA served as sequencing template. Generated by immunoSEQ multiplex PCR, the TCRdb table keeps only in-frame clones and is missing some. The table records 150,000 to 200,000 clones, roughly 50% of them present only once. The specimen sequenced was CD4+ T cells sorted from blood. The receptors were gathered from a human donor in good health.

V usage is TRBV11-2 and J usage is TRBJ1-2; D may be TRBD1 (5 bases). The CDR3 is 15 residues long. Germline CDR1 is SGHAT and CDR2 is FQNNGV. V lost 7 bases, J lost 4 bases, and 19 bases lay in between. CDR3 DNA sequence: TGTGCCAGCACCCTCAGTCAGGGCCCAGCCTATGGCTACACCTTC. Translating gives CASTLSQGPAYGYTF. The whole variable domain, filled in from reference TRBV11-2 and TRBJ1-2, reads EAGVAQSPRYKIIEKRQSVAFWCNPISGHATLYWYQQILGQGPKLLIQFQNNGVVDDSQLPKDRFSAERLKGVDSTLKIQPAKLEDSAVYLCASTLSQGPAYGYTFGSGTRLTVV.

This clone was seen a handful of times. CDR3 protein: CASSAAETQYF. The CDR3 nucleotides are TGTGCCAGCAGTGCGGCCGAGACCCAGTACTTC. The chain combines TRBV2 with TRBJ2-5; D ambiguous. The germline V gene encodes CDR1 SNHLY and CDR2 FYNNEI. Trimming left V 4 bases short and J 5 bases short, with 5 bases between. The CDR3 consists of 11 residues.

This clone was detected many times. The chain carries TRBV7-8 and TRBJ2-4; D is possibly TRBD2 (6 bases). Germline V CDR1 and CDR2: SGHVS, FQNEAQ. The V gene lost 5 bases and the J gene lost 4 bases, with 15 bases spanning the gap. There are 15 residues in the CDR3. The CDR3 is CASSPLPEGKNIQYF. The CDR3 nucleotides are TGTGCCAGCAGCCCATTGCCGGAGGGAAAAAACATTCAGTACTTC.

The genes are TRBV29-1 and TRBJ2-7, with TRBD1 as a possible D gene (5 bases). This CDR3 has 13 amino acids. Germline V lookup: CDR1 SQVTM, CDR2 ANQGSEA. Trimming stripped 7 bases from V and 5 bases from J, with 18 bases between. CDR3 nucleotides: TGCAGCGCCCTAAAGGGGATCAGCGACGAGCAGTACTTC. It translates to CSALKGISDEQYF.

The rearrangement links TRBV27 to TRBJ1-5, with D possibly TRBD1 on 5 matching bases. Germline CDR1 and CDR2: MNHEY and SMNVEV (reference sequence). Trimming pared 6 bases from V and 7 bases from J, leaving 13 bases between. The CDR3 length is 13 residues. CDR3 nucleotides: TGTGCCAGCAGCCCCAGGGTAGGACAGCCCCAGCATTTT. Encoded protein: CASSPRVGQPQHF.

The gene calls are TRBV30 and TRBJ1-5; D is unclear. Trimming stripped 2 bases from V and 5 bases from J, with 10 bases between. The germline CDR1 and CDR2 sequences are GTSNPN and SVGIG (reference sequence). This CDR3 has 13 amino acids. The CDR3 here is CAWSWAAHQPQHF. As DNA, the CDR3 is TGTGCCTGGAGTTGGGCAGCCCATCAGCCCCAGCATTTT.

J is TRBJ2-2 and V is TRBV30; D remains unclear. Trimming left V 1 base short and J 7 bases short, with 7 bases between. Germline values: CDR1 GTSNPN, CDR2 SVGIG (reference sequence). This CDR3 is 12 amino acids long. CDR3 coding DNA: TGTGCCTGGAGTGGGGTTAACGGGGAGCTGTTTTTT. This encodes CAWSGVNGELFF.

V gene TRBV14 combines with J gene TRBJ2-7; no clear D. CDR1 is SGHDN and CDR2 is FVKESK in the germline V gene. The V end was cut by 1 base, the J end by 7 bases, with 11 bases between. CDR3 length: 13 residues. The CDR3 here is CASSQVSLGEQYF. CDR3 bases: TGTGCCAGCAGCCAAGTTAGCCTGGGGGAGCAGTACTTC.

The chain carries TRBV29-1 and TRBJ1-3; D is unresolved. The germline V gene encodes CDR1 SQVTM and CDR2 ANQGSEA. V dropped 4 bases and J dropped 0 bases, with 22 bases sitting between them. The CDR3 runs to 18 residues. The CDR3 region has the DNA TGCAGCGTTGCTAAAACGGCCTCGTCGGGGAGCTCTGGAAACACCATATATTTT. Translation gives CSVAKTASSGSSGNTIYF.

The table lists this clone with a count of one. The chain carries TRBV25-1 and TRBJ2-2; D possibly corresponds to TRBD1 (7 bases). The CDR3 runs to 13 residues. V gave up 9 bases and J gave up 6 bases, with 14 bases separating them. Germline V gene data show CDR1 as MGHDK and CDR2 as SYGVNS. The CDR3 DNA reads as TGTGCCAGACACAGGGGCGGGGCCGGGGAGCTGTTTTTT. Protein sequence: CARHRGGAGELFF.